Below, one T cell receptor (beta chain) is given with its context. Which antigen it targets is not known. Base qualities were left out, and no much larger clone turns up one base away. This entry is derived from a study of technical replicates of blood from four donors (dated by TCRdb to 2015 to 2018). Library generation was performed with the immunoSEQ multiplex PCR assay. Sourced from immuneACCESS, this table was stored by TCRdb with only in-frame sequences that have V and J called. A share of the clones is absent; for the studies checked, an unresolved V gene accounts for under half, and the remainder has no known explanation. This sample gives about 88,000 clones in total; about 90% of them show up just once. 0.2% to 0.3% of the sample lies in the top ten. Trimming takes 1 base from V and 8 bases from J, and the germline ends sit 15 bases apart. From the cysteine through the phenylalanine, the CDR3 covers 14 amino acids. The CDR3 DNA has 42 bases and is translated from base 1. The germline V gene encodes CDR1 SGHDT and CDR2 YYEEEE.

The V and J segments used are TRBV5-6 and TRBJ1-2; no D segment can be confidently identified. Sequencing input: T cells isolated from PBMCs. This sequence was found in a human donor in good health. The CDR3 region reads CASSLWGSGSGYTF. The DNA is TGTGCCAGCAGCTTGTGGGGTTCGGGGTCGGGCTACACCTTC.